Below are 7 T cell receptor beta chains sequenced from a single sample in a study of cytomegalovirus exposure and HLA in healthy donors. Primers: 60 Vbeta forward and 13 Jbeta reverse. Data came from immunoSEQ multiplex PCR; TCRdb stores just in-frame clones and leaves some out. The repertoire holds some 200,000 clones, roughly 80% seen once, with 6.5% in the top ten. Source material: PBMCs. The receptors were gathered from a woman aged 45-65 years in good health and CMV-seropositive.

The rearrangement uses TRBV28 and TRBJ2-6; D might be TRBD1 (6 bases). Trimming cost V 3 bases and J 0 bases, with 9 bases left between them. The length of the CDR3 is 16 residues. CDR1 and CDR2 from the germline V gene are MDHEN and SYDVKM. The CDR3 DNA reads TGTGCCAGCAGTTTGACAGGCGACTCTGGGGCCAACGTCCTGACTTTC. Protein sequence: CASSLTGDSGANVLTF.

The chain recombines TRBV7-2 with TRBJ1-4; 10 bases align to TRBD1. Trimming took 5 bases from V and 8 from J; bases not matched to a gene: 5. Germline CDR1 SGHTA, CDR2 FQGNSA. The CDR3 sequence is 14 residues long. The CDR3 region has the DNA TGTGCCAGCAGCGGACAGGGGGAAAGGGAAAAACTGTTTTTT. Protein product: CASSGQGEREKLFF.

The CDR3 region has the DNA TGTGCCAGCAGTTCTCTAGAATTGCGGGAGCAGTACTTC. Protein: CASSSLELREQYF. J is TRBJ2-5 and V is TRBV27; 7 nucleotides agree with TRBD2. Germline-derived CDR1 and CDR2 are MNHEY and SMNVEV (reference sequence). The CDR3 runs to 13 residues. The ends lost 4 bases at V and 11 bases at J; junction bases unmatched: 10.

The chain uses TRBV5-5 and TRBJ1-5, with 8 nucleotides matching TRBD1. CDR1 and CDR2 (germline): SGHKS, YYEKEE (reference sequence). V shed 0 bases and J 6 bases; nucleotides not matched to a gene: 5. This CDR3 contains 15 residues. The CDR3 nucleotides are TGTGCCAGCAGCTTGGGAGGGGGACAGGCTCAGCCCCAGCATTTT. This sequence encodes CASSLGGGQAQPQHF.

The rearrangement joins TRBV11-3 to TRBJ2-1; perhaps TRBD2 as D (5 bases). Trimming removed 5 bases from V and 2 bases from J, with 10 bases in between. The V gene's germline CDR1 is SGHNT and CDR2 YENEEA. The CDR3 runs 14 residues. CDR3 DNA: TGTGCCAGCAGCGCCGGGGAGCCCTACAATGAGCAGTTCTTC. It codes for CASSAGEPYNEQFF.

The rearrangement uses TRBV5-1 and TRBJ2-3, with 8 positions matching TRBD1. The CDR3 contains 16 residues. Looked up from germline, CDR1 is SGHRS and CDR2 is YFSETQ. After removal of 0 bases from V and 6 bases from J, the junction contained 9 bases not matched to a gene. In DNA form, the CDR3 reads TGCGCCAGCAGCTTGGATGACAGGGGTCGGGTCGATACGCAGTATTTT. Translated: CASSLDDRGRVDTQYF.

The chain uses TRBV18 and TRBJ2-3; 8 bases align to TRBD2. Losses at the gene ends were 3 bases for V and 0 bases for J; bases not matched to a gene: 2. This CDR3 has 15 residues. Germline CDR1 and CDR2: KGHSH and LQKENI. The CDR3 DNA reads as TGTGCCAGCTCACCTCGGGGGGGTAGCACAGATACGCAGTATTTT. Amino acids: CASSPRGGSTDTQYF.